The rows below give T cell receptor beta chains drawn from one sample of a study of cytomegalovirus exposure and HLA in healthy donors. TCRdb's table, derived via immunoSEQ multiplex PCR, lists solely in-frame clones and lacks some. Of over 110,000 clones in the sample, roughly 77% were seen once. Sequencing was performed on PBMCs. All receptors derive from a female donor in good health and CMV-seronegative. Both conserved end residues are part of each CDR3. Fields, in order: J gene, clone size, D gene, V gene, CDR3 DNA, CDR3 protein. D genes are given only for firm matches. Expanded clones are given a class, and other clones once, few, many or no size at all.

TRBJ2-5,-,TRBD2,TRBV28,TGTGCCAGCAGTCCCCTGGCGGGGGGGGGAGAGACCCAGTACTTC,CASSPLAGGGETQYF
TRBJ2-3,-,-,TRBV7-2,TGTGCCAGCAGCGCACTAGTGACAGATACGCAGTATTTT,CASSALVTDTQYF
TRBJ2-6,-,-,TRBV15,TGTGCCACCAGCAGAGACCTCAGGGCTGGGGCCAACGTCCTGACTTTC,CATSRDLRAGANVLTF
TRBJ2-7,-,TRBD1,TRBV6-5,TGTGCCAGCAGATCCACCGGGACAGGTGGCTACGAGCAGTACTTC,CASRSTGTGGYEQYF
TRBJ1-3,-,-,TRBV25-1,TGTGCCAGCAGCGGGTTCTCTGGAAACACCATATATTTT,CASSGFSGNTIYF
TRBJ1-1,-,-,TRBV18,TGTGCCAGCTCACCATTGGGGGCGGGGAACACTGAAGCTTTCTTT,CASSPLGAGNTEAFF
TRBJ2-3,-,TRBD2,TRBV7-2,TGTGCCAGCAGCCCGGGGACTAGCGGGGGGTGGGGGGCAGATACGCAGTATTTT,CASSPGTSGGWGADTQYF
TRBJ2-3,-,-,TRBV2,TGTGCCAGCAGTGAAGCACGGGTCGACTGGGATACGCAGTATTTT,CASSEARVDWDTQYF
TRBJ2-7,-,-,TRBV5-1,TGCGCCAGCAGCTTAGCCCCCGGGTACGAGCAGTACTTC,CASSLAPGYEQYF
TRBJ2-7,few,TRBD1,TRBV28,TGTGCCAGCAGTGTCAGGGGGCGGACTGCCGAGCAGTACTTC,CASSVRGRTAEQYF
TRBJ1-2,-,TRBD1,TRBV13,TGTGCCAGCAGCTTAAAACGCCGGACAGGACAGGGGTCATCTAACTATGGCTACACCTTC,CASSLKRRTGQGSSNYGYTF
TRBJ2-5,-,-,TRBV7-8,TGTGCCAGCAGCCCCAGGTCGGTTGGCCGTGGAGAGACCCAGTACTTC,CASSPRSVGRGETQYF